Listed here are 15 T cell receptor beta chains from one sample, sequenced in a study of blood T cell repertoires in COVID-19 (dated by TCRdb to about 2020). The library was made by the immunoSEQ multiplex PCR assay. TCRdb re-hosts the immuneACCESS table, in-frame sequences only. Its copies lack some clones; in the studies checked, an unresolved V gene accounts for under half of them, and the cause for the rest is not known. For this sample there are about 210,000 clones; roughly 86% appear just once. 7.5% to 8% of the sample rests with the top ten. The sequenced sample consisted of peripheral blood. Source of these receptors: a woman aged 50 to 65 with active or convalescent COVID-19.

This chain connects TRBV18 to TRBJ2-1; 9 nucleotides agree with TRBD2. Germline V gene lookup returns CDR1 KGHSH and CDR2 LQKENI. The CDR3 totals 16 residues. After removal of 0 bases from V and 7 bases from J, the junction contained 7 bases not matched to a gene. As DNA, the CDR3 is TGTGCCAGCTCACCACCGTGGGCGGGAGGGAGGAATGAGCAGTTCTTC. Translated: CASSPPWAGGRNEQFF.

CDR3: CASSLDLAGGQDTQYF. As DNA, the CDR3 is TGCGCCAGCAGCTTGGACCTAGCGGGGGGACAAGATACGCAGTATTTT. J is TRBJ2-3 and V is TRBV5-1; 11 positions agree with TRBD2. Germline CDR1 is SGHRS and CDR2 is YFSETQ. V shed 0 bases, J shed 5 bases, and the junction held 5 bases outside the gene matches. The CDR3 has 16 amino acids.

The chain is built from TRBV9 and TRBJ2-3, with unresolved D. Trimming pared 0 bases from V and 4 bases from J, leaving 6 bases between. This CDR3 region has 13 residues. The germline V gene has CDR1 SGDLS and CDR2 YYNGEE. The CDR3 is CASSVGQADTQYF. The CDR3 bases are TGTGCCAGCAGCGTAGGGCAGGCAGATACGCAGTATTTT.

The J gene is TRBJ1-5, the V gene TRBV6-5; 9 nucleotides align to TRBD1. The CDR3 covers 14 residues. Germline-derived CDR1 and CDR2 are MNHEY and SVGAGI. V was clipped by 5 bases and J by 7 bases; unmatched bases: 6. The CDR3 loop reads CASSMTGGWQPQHF. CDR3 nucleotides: TGTGCCAGCAGTATGACAGGGGGATGGCAGCCCCAGCATTTT.

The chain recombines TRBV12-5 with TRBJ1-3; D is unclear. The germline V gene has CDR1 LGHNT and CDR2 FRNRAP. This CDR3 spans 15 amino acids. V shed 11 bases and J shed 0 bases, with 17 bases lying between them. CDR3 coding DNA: TGTGCTGCCCCTGAGGGAGTCCACTCTGGAAACACCATATATTTT. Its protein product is CAAPEGVHSGNTIYF.

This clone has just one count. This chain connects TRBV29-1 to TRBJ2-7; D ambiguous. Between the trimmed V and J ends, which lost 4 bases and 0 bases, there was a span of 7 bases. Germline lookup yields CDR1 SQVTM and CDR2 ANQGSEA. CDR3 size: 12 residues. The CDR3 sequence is CSVAVSSYEQYF. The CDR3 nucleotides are TGCAGCGTTGCAGTCAGCTCCTACGAGCAGTACTTC.

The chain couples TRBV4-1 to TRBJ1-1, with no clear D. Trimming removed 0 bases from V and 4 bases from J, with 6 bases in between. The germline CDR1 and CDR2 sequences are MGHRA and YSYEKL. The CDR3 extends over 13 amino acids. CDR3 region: CASSQETGTEAFF. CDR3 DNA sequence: TGCGCCAGCAGCCAAGAGACGGGCACTGAAGCTTTCTTT.

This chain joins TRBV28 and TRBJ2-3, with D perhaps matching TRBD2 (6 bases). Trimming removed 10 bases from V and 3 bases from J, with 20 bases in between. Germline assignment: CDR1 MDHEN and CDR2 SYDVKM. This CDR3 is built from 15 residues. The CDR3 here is CATYPAGPRTDTQYF. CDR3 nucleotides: TGTGCCACATACCCCGCGGGGCCCCGTACAGATACGCAGTATTTT.

CDR3 sequence: CASSARTAESYEQYV. In nucleotides, the CDR3 is TGTGCCAGCAGCGCCAGGACAGCTGAGTCCTACGAGCAGTACGTC. The chain recombines TRBV9 with TRBJ2-7, with D possibly matching TRBD1 (6 bases). V was pared by 3 bases and J by 1 base, with 14 bases between. From germline, CDR1 is SGDLS and CDR2 YYNGEE. The CDR3 loop spans 15 amino acids.

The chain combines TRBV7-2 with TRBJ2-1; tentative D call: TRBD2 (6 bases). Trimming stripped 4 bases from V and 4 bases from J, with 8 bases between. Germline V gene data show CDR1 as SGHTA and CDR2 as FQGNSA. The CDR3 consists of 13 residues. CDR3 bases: TGTGCCAGCAGCTCCGGGACTTACAATGAGCAGTTCTTC. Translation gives CASSSGTYNEQFF.

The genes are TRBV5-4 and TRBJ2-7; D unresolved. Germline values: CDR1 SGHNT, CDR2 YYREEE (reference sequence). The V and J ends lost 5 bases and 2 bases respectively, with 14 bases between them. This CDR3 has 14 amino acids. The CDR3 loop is CASSSSSVPYEQYF. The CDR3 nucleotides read TGTGCCAGCAGTTCGAGTAGTGTTCCCTACGAGCAGTACTTC.

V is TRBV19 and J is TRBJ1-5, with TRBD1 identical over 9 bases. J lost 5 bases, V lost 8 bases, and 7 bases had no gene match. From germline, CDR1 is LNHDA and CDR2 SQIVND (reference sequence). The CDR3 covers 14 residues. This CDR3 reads CASAGTGIYQPQHF. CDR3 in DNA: TGTGCCAGTGCCGGGACAGGGATCTATCAGCCCCAGCATTTT.

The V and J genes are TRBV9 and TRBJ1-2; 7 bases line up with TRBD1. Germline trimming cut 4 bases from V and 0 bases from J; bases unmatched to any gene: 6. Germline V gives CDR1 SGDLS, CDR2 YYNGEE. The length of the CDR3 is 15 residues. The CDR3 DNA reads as TGTGCCAGCAGCCAGTCGACAGGGCCTAACTATGGCTACACCTTC. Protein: CASSQSTGPNYGYTF.

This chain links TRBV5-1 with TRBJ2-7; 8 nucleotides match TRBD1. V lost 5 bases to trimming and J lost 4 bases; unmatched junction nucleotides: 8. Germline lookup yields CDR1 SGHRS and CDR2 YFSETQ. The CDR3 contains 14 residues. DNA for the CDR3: TGCGCCAGCAGTGCTACAGGGGGTGGGTACGAGCAGTACTTC. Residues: CASSATGGGYEQYF.

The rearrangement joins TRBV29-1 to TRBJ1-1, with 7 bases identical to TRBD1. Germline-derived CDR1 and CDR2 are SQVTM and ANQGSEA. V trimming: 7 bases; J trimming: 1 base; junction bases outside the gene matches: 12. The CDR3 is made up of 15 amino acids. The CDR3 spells CSAGDTGVGNTEAFF. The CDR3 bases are TGCAGCGCCGGGGATACAGGGGTGGGGAACACTGAAGCTTTCTTT.